This is a list of T cell receptor beta chains from one sample in a study of prognosis after radiotherapy for stage I lung cancer. TCRdb called the multiplex PCR reads again in MiXCR, with one record for every CDR3 protein. The sample consists of about 24,000 distinct CDR3 sequences, more than 35% of them appearing once. The source was PBMCs, collected before or after stereotactic body radiation therapy (not recorded which). The receptors were gathered from a donor at least 50 years old with non-small cell lung cancer. Each CDR3 is given with its conserved first and last residue. A D gene is named only where the DNA matches it firmly. Clone size, where shown, is once, few, many, or a class for clones that have expanded.

j_call,d_call,v_call,clone_size,cdr3_aa,cdr3_nt
TRBJ2-7,-,TRBV11-2,-,CASSPWDWDEHYF,TGTGCCAGCAGCCCCTGGGACTGGGACGAGCATTACTTC
TRBJ1-1,TRBD1,TRBV5-5,many,CASSLQGAGNLVAFF,TGTGCCAGCAGCTTGCAGGGGGCAGGAAATTTAGTAGCTTTCTTT
TRBJ1-5,-,TRBV5-5,many,CASSLGGGGPQHF,TGTGCCAGCAGCTTGGGGGGCGGCGGGCCCCAGCATTTT
TRBJ1-1,-,TRBV14,many,CASSQNNMNTEAFF,TGTGCCAGCAGCCAAAATAATATGAACACTGAAGCTTTCTTT
TRBJ2-2,-,TRBV2,-,CASSEAGTSTGELFF,TGTGCCAGCAGTGAAGCGGGGACCTCCACCGGGGAGCTGTTTTTT
TRBJ2-6,TRBD2,TRBV9,many,CASSVVKGVAGGFGANVLTF,TGTGCCAGCAGCGTAGTGAAGGGGGTAGCGGGAGGTTTTGGGGCCAACGTCCTGACTTTC
TRBJ1-4,-,TRBV30,-,CAWKGDGEKLFF,TGTGCCTGGAAGGGGGACGGGGAAAAACTGTTTTTT
TRBJ1-2,-,TRBV19,-,CASTRSGDGHLYGYTF,TGTGCCAGTACTCGATCGGGGGACGGACATCTCTATGGCTACACCTTC
TRBJ2-2,TRBD2,TRBV5-1,many,CASSDKAGDTGELFF,TGCGCCAGCAGCGATAAAGCGGGAGATACCGGGGAGCTGTTTTTT
TRBJ1-1,-,TRBV30,-,CAWSGQRNTEAFF,TGTGCCTGGAGTGGACAACGAAACACTGAAGCTTTCTTT
TRBJ2-7,-,TRBV6-5,-,CASSSHASWTAGEQYF,TGCGCCAGCAGTTCACACGCGAGCTGGACGGCAGGAGAGCAGTACTTC
TRBJ2-1,TRBD2,TRBV19,many,CASSMVTSGSYNEQFF,TGTGCCAGTAGTATGGTCACTAGCGGGTCATACAATGAGCAGTTCTTC
TRBJ2-4,TRBD1,TRBV5-1,many,CASSLSTGSGIQYF,TGCGCCAGCAGCTTATCGACAGGGTCGGGCATTCAGTACTTC
TRBJ2-4,-,TRBV6-4,once,CASSDIVVAGLAKNIQYF,TGTGCCAGCAGTGACATCGTTGTGGCGGGGCTAGCCAAAAACATTCAGTACTTC
TRBJ2-7,TRBD2,TRBV6-8,medium-sized,CASRTSGSYEQYF,TGTGCCAGCAGGACTAGCGGGAGCTACGAGCAGTACTTC
TRBJ2-2,TRBD2,TRBV27,-,CASSFKTSGRTNTGELFF,TGTGCCAGCAGTTTTAAGACTAGCGGGAGGACGAACACCGGGGAGCTGTTTTTT
TRBJ2-1,TRBD2,TRBV6-1,-,CASSPQAGVEQFF,TGTGCCAGCAGTCCCCAGGCGGGGGTGGAGCAGTTCTTC
TRBJ1-2,-,TRBV6-2/TRBV6-3,-,CASNNWVGYVYTF,TGTGCCAGCAATAACTGGGTAGGGTATGTCTACACCTTC
TRBJ2-2,TRBD1,TRBV11-2,-,CASSLTGGAGGELFF,TGTGCCAGCAGCTTGACAGGGGGCGCGGGCGGGGAGCTGTTTTTT
TRBJ1-3,-,TRBV2,once,CASSELLGMAIYF,TGTGCCAGCAGTGAATTGCTAGGAATGGCCATATATTTT
TRBJ1-1,-,TRBV20-1,-,CSARSPFSEGNTEAFF,TGCAGTGCTAGATCCCCCTTCTCAGAGGGTAACACTGAAGCTTTCTTT
TRBJ1-1,-,TRBV7-9,once,CASSPPRGYMNTEAFF,TGTGCCAGCAGCCCCCCCCGGGGATACATGAACACTGAAGCTTTCTTT
TRBJ2-4,TRBD1,TRBV7-3,many,CASSLREGQGKNIQYF,TGTGCCAGCAGCTTAAGAGAGGGACAGGGGAAAAACATTCAGTACTTC
TRBJ1-5,-,TRBV7-7,many,CASSTGEGQPQHF,TGTGCTAGCAGCACCGGGGAGGGCCAGCCCCAGCATTTT
TRBJ2-2,-,TRBV2,-,CASRKVQSTWELFF,TGTGCCAGCAGGAAGGTACAGTCCACCTGGGAGCTGTTTTTT
TRBJ2-1,-,TRBV7-9,-,CASSLDSYDQFF,TGTGCCAGCAGCTTAGATAGCTATGATCAGTTCTTC
TRBJ2-7,TRBD1,TRBV27,medium-sized,CASSLGQVSGEQYF,TGTGCCAGCAGTCTCGGACAGGTCTCGGGCGAGCAGTACTTC
TRBJ2-3,TRBD2,TRBV24-1,many,CATSDPPGRGADTQYF,TGTGCCACCAGTGACCCGCCGGGACGGGGGGCAGATACGCAGTATTTT
TRBJ2-4,-,TRBV14,few,CASSQGVVPIQYF,TGTGCCAGCAGCCAAGGAGTAGTCCCCATTCAGTACTTC
TRBJ2-2,-,TRBV24-1,-,CATSDLRNMVSNTGELFF,TGTGCCACCAGTGATTTGAGGAACATGGTCTCGAACACCGGGGAGCTGTTTTTT
TRBJ2-5,TRBD2,TRBV25-1,once,CATSVSGSSKTQYF,TGTGCCACCAGTGTCAGCGGGAGTAGTAAGACCCAGTACTTC
TRBJ1-4,TRBD1,TRBV5-4,many,CASSSTPGQGNEKLFF,TGTGCCAGCAGCTCGACTCCGGGACAGGGCAATGAAAAACTGTTTTTT
TRBJ2-1,TRBD2,TRBV30,-,CAWSYPRTSGPSSKYNEQFF,TGTGCCTGGAGCTACCCCAGGACTAGCGGGCCATCAAGTAAATACAATGAGCAGTTCTTC
TRBJ2-1,-,TRBV5-1,medium-sized,CASSSRIADNEQFF,TGCGCCAGCAGCTCCCGGATTGCGGACAATGAGCAGTTCTTC
TRBJ2-1,-,TRBV6-2/TRBV6-3,-,CASSERVLSHEQFF,TGTGCCAGCAGTGAAAGGGTTCTTAGCCATGAGCAGTTCTTC
TRBJ2-3,-,TRBV5-1,-,CASIPVGVGSVTDTQYF,TGCGCCAGCATCCCCGTTGGGGTGGGCAGCGTCACTGATACGCAGTATTTT
TRBJ2-3,-,TRBV9,-,CVSSVTQGDTDTQYF,TGTGTGAGCAGCGTAACACAGGGAGACACAGATACGCAGTATTTT
TRBJ1-2,-,TRBV5-8,many,CASSLFRDRYGYTF,TGTGCCAGCAGCTTGTTCCGGGACCGCTATGGCTACACCTTC
TRBJ1-5,-,TRBV6-2/TRBV6-3,-,CASSYDGFGWPQHF,TGTGCCAGCAGTTACGATGGTTTCGGGTGGCCCCAGCATTTT
TRBJ1-1,-,TRBV19,-,CASSMGATGRDTEAFF,TGTGCCAGTAGTATGGGTGCCACAGGCCGGGACACTGAAGCTTTCTTT
TRBJ2-2,-,TRBV27,medium-sized,CASSLSSDTGELFF,TGTGCCAGCAGTTTATCTAGCGACACCGGGGAGCTGTTTTTT